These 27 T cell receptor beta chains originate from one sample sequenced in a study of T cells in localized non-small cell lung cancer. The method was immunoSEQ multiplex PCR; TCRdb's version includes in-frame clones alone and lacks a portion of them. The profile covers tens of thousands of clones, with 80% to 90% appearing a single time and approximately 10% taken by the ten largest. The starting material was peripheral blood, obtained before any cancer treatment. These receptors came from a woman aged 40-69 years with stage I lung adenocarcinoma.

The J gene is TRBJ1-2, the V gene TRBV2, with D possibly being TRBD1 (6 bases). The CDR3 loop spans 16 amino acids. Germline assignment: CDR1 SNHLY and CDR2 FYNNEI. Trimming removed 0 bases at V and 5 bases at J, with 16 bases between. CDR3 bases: TGTGCCAGCAGTGAAGCGCTTCGGGGGGCGCGGTATGGCTACACCTTC. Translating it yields CASSEALRGARYGYTF.

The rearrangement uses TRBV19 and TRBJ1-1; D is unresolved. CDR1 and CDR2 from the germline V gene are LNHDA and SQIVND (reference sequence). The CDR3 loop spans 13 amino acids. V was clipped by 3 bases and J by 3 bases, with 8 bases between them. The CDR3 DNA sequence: TGTGCCAGTAGTATGGTCAGGTACACTGAAGCTTTCTTT. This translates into CASSMVRYTEAFF. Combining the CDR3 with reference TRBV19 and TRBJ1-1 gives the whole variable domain DGGITQSPKYLFRKEGQNVTLSCEQNLNHDAMYWYRQDPGQGLRLIYYSQIVNDFQKGDIAEGYSVSREKKESFPLTVTSAQKNPTAFYLCASSMVRYTEAFFGQGTRLTVV.

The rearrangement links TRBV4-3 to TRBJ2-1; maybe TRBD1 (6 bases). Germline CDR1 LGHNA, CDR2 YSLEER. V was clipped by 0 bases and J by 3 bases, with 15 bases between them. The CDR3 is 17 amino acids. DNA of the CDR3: TGCGCCAGCAGCCAAGAAGGACGGACAGCGTTCTACAATGAGCAGTTCTTC. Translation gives CASSQEGRTAFYNEQFF.

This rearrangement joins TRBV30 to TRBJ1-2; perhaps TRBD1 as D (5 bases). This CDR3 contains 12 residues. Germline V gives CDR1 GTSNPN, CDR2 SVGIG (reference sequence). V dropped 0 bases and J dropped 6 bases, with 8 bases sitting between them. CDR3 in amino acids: CAWSVLGDGYTF. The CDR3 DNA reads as TGTGCCTGGAGTGTACTAGGGGATGGCTACACCTTC.

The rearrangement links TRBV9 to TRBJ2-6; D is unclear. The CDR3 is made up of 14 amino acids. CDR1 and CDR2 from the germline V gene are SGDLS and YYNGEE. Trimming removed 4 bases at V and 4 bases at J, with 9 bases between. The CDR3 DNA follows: TGTGCCAGCAGCCCCCCGTACGGGGCCAACGTCCTGACTTTC. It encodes CASSPPYGANVLTF. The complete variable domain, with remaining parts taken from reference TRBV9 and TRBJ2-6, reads DSGVTQTPKHLITATGQRVTLRCSPRSGDLSVYWYQQSLDQGLQFLIQYYNGEERAKGNILERFSAQQFPDLHSELNLSSLELGDSALYFCASSPPYGANVLTFGAGSRLTVL.

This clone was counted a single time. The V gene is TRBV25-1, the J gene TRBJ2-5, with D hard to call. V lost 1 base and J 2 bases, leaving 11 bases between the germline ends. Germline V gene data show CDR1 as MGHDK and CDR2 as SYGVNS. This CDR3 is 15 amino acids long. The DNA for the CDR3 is TGTGCCAGCAGTGAATGGCTGACTCGTCAAGAGACCCAGTACTTC. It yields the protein CASSEWLTRQETQYF. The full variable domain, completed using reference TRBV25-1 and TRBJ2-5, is EADIYQTPRYLVIGTGKKITLECSQTMGHDKMYWYQQDPGMELHLIHYSYGVNSTEKGDLSSESTVSRIRTEHFPLTLESARPSHTSQYLCASSEWLTRQETQYFGPGTRLLVL.

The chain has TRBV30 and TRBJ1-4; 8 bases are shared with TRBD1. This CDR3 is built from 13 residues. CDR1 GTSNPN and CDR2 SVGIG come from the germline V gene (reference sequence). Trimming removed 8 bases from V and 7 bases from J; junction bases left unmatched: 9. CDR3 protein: CAGDRGDTEKLFF. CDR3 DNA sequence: TGTGCCGGCGACAGGGGAGATACTGAAAAACTGTTTTTT.

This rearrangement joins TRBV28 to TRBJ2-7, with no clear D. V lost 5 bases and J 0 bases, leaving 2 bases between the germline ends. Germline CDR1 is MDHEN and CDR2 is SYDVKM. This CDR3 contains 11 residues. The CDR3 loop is CASSTSYEQYF. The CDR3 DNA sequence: TGTGCCAGCAGTACCTCCTACGAGCAGTACTTC.

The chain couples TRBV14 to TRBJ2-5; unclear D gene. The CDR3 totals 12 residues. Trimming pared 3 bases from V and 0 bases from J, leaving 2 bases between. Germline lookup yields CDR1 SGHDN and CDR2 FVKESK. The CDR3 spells CASSQNQETQYF. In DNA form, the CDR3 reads TGTGCCAGCAGCCAGAACCAAGAGACCCAGTACTTC. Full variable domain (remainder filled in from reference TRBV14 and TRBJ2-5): EAGVTQFPSHSVIEKGQTVTLRCDPISGHDNLYWYRRVMGKEIKFLLHFVKESKQDESGMPNNRFLAERTGGTYSTLKVQPAELEDSGVYFCASSQNQETQYFGPGTRLLVL.

CDR3 residues: CASSPTIQETQYF. In DNA, the CDR3 is TGTGCCAGCAGTCCGACAATACAAGAGACCCAGTACTTC. V is TRBV28 and J is TRBJ2-5; D is undetermined. V was pared by 5 bases and J by 2 bases, with 9 bases between. The CDR3 extends over 13 amino acids. Germline loops: CDR1 MDHEN, CDR2 SYDVKM.

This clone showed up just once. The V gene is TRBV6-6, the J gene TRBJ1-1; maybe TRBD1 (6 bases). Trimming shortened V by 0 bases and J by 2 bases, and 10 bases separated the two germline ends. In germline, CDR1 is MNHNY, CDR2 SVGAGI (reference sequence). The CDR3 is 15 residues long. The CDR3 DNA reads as TGTGCCAGCAGTTACTCGGCGGGGGCAAACACTGAAGCTTTCTTT. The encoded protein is CASSYSAGANTEAFF.

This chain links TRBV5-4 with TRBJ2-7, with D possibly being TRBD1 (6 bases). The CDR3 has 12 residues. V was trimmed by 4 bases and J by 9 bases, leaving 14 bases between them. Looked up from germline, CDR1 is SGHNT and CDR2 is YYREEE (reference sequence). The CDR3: CASSPGLGGQYF. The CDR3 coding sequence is TGTGCCAGCAGCCCTGGCCTAGGGGGGCAGTACTTC.

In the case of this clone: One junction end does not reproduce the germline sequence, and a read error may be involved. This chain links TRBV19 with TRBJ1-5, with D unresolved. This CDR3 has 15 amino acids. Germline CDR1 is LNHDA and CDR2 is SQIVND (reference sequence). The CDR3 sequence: CASTIISGPNQPQHF. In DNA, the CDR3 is TGTGCCAGTACTATAATAAGCGGACCGAATCAGCCCCAGCATTTT.

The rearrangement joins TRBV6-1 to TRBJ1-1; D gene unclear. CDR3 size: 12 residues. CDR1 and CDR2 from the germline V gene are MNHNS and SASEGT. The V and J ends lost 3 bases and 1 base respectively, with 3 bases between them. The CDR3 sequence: CASSDWNTEAFF. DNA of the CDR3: TGTGCCAGCAGTGATTGGAACACTGAAGCTTTCTTT.

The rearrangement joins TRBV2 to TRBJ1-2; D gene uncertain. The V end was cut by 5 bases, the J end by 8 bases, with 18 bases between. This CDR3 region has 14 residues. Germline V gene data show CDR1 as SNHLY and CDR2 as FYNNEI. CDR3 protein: CASSTSFGVGGYTF. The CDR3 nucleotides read TGTGCCAGCAGTACCTCTTTTGGGGTCGGCGGCTACACCTTC.

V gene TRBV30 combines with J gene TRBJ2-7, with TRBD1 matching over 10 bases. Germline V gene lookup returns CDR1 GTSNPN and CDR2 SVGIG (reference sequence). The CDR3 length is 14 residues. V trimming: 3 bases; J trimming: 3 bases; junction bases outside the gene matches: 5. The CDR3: CAWSFRDRGYEQYF. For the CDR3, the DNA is TGTGCCTGGAGCTTCCGGGACAGGGGCTACGAGCAGTACTTC.

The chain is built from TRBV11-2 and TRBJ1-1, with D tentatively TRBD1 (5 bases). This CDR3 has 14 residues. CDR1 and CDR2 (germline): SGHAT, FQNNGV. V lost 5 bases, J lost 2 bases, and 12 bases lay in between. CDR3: CASSQRDGNTEAFF. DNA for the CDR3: TGTGCCAGCAGCCAACGGGACGGTAACACTGAAGCTTTCTTT. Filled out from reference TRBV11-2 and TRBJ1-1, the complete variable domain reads EAGVAQSPRYKIIEKRQSVAFWCNPISGHATLYWYQQILGQGPKLLIQFQNNGVVDDSQLPKDRFSAERLKGVDSTLKIQPAKLEDSAVYLCASSQRDGNTEAFFGQGTRLTVV.

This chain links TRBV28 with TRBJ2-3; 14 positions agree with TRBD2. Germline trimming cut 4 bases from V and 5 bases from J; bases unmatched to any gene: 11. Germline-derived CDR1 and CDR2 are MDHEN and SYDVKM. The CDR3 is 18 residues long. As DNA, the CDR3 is TGTGCCAGCAGTTCGGGGACTAGCGGGGGACGACGGGGAGATACGCAGTATTTT. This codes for CASSSGTSGGRRGDTQYF.

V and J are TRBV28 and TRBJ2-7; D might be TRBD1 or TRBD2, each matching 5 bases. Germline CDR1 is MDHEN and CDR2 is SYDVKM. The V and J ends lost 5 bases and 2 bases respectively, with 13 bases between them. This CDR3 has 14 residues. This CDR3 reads CASSLGTEPYEQYF. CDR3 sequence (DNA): TGTGCCAGCAGTCTTGGGACGGAACCCTACGAGCAGTACTTC. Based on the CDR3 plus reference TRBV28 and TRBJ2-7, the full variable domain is DVKVTQSSRYLVKRTGEKVFLECVQDMDHENMFWYRQDPGLGLRLIYFSYDVKMKEKGDIPEGYSVSREKKERFSLILESASTNQTSMYLCASSLGTEPYEQYFGPGTRLTVT.

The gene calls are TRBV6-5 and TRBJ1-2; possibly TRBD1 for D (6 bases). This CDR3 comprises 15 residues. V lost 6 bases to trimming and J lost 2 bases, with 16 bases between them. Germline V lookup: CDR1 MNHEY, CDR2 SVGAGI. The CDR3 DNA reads TGTGCCAGCAGGGAGGGACAATTGCTGAACTATGGCTACACCTTC. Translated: CASREGQLLNYGYTF.

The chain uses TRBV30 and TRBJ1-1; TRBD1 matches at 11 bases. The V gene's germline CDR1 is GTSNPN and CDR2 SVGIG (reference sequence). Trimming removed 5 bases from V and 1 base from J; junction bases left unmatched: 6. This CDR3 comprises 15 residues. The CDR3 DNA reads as TGTGCCTGGGGACAGGGGGCTTTACCGAACACTGAAGCTTTCTTT. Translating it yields CAWGQGALPNTEAFF. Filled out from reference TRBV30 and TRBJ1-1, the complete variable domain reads SQTIHQWPATLVQPVGSPLSLECTVEGTSNPNLYWYRQAAGRGLQLLFYSVGIGQISSEVPQNLSASRPQDRQFILSSKKLLLSDSGFYLCAWGQGALPNTEAFFGQGTRLTVV.

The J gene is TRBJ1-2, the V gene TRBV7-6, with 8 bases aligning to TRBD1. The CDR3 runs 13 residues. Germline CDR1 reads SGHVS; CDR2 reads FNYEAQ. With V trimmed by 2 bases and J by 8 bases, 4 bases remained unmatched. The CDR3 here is CASSLQAGGGYTF. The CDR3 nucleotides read TGTGCCAGCAGCTTACAGGCAGGGGGCGGCTACACCTTC.

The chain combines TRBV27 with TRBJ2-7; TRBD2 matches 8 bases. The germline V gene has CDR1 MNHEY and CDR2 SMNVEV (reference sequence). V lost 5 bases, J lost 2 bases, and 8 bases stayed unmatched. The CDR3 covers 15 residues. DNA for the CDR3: TGTGCCAGCAGTCCCGGGGGGGGCTGGACCTACGAGCAGTACTTC. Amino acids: CASSPGGGWTYEQYF.

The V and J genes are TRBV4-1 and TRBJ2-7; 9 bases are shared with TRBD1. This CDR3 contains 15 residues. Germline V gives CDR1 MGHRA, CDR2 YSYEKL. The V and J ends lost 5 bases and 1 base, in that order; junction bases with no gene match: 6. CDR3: CASSRGTGQSYEQYF. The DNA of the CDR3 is TGCGCCAGCAGCAGGGGGACAGGGCAATCCTACGAGCAGTACTTC.

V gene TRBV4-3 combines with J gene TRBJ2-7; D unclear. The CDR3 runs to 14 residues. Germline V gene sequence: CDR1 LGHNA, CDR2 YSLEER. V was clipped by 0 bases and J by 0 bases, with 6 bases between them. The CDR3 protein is CASSQDPGSYEQYF. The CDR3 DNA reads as TGCGCCAGCAGCCAAGATCCCGGCTCCTACGAGCAGTACTTC.

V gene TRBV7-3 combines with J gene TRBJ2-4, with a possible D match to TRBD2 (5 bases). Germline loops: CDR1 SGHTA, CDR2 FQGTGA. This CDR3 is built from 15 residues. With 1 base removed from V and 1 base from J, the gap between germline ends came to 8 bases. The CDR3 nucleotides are TGTGCCAGCAGCTTAAGCCCGGGGGCCAAAAACATTCAGTACTTC. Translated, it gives CASSLSPGAKNIQYF.

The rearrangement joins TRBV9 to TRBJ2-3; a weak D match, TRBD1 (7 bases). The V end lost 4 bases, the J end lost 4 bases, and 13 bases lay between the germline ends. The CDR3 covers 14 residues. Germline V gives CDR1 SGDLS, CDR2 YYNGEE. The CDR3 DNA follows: TGTGCCAGCAGCATAACAGGGGAGGCAGATACGCAGTATTTT. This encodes CASSITGEADTQYF. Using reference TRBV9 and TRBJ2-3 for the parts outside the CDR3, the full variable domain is DSGVTQTPKHLITATGQRVTLRCSPRSGDLSVYWYQQSLDQGLQFLIQYYNGEERAKGNILERFSAQQFPDLHSELNLSSLELGDSALYFCASSITGEADTQYFGPGTRLTVL.